This TCR beta chain was sequenced for a study of T-cell memory formation after mild COVID-19. cDNA libraries for TCR alpha and TCR beta, carrying sample barcodes and UMIs, came from 5'RACE with constant-segment primers. TCRdb ran MiXCR on the 5' RACE reads and lists one entry per CDR3 protein. The top ten clones hold around 8.8% of a sample with around 420,000 distinct CDR3 sequences, roughly 24% of them seen once. This clonotype was observed a few times. Its antigen remains unknown. Points from the study as a whole: Second-wave clones with a day 37 peak had unconfirmed SARS-CoV-2 specificity. Clones contracting day 15 to 85 were balanced CD4/CD8; later expanders leaned CD4+.

The CDR3 consists of 12 residues. V gave up 6 bases and J gave up 3 bases, with 8 bases separating them. CDR1 and CDR2 from the germline V gene are SGHTA and FQGNSA. The J gene is TRBJ1-1, the V gene TRBV7-2; a weak D match, TRBD1 (5 bases). The sequence came from an adult woman who had mild COVID-19 (a few samples of this study predate the infection). Cell type and time point are not known. The sample was PBMCs or a T cell subset sorted from them (not recorded which). The CDR3 DNA reads TGTGCCAGCAGTGGGGGGTACACTGAAGCTTTCTTT. Amino acid sequence: CASSGGYTEAFF.